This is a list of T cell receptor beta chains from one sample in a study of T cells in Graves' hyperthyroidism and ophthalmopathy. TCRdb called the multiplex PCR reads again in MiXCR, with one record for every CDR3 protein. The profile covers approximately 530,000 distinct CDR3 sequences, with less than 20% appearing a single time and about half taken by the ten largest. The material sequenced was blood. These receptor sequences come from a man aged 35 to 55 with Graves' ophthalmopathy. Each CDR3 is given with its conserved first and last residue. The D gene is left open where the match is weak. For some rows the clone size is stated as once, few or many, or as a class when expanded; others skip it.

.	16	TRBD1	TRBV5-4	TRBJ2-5	TGTGCCAGCAGCTTAAAAGGGACAGGAGAGGGAGAGACCCAGTACTTC	CASSLKGTGEGETQYF
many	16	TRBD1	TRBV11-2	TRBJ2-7	TGTGCCAGCAGCTTATTGGCTGGGACAGCTTCCTACGAGCAGTACTTC	CASSLLAGTASYEQYF
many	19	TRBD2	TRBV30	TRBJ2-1	TGTGCCTGGAGTAGGGTTAGCGGGGGTTATTCCCGCCCATACAATGAGCAGTTCTTC	CAWSRVSGGYSRPYNEQFF
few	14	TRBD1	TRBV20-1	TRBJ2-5	TGCAGCCTAGGCTCCGGGACAGGGAAAGAGACCCAGTACTTC	CSLGSGTGKETQYF
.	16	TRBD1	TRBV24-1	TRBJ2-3	TGTGCCACCAGTGATTTGCACGGACAGGGCAGCGATACGCAGTATTTT	CATSDLHGQGSDTQYF
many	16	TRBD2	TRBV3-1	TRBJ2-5	TGTGCCAGCCGGGGGCGACTAGCGGGAGGAGGTGAGACCCAGTACTTC	CASRGRLAGGGETQYF
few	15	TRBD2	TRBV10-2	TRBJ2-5	TGCGCCACCGAAACTAGCGGGGGGGCTCAAGAGACCCAGTACTTC	CATETSGGAQETQYF
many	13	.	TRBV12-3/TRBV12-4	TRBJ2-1	TGTGCCAGCATGGCGGGGCGAGACAATGAGCAGTTCTTC	CASMAGRDNEQFF
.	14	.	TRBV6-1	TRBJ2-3	TGTGCCAGCAGTACGCGTGACTTCTCAGATACGCAGTATTTT	CASSTRDFSDTQYF
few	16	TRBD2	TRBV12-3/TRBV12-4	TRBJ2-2	TGTGCCAGCTCCTACGGACTAGCGGGGCCCACCGGGGAGCTGTTTTTT	CASSYGLAGPTGELFF
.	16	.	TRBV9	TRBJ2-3	TGTGCCAGCAGCGTAAACGCTAGGGCTGACACAGATACGCAGTATTTT	CASSVNARADTDTQYF
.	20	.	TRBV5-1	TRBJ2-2	TGCGCCAGCAGCTTCTCATTCGCCGGGGTCCCCGAGTTTGGTACCGGGGAGCTGTTTTTT	CASSFSFAGVPEFGTGELFF
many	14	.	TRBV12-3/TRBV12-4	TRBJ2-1	TGTGCCAGCAGCGGACGGGTGTCCTACAATGAGCAGTTCTTC	CASSGRVSYNEQFF
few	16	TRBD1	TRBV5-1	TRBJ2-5	TGCGCCAGCAGCTTGGGGACGGGACAGGGGCAAGAGACCCAGTACTTC	CASSLGTGQGQETQYF
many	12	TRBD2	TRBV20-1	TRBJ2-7	TGCAGTGCACCGGGACTAGCGGGTGGGCAGTACTTC	CSAPGLAGGQYF
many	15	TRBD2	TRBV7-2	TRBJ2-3	TGTGCCAGCATTTTTAGCGGGGCGAGCACAGATACGCAGTATTTT	CASIFSGASTDTQYF
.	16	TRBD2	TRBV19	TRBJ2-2	TGTGCCAGTAGGGATAGACTAGCGGGGGGCGGCGGGGAGCTGTTTTTT	CASRDRLAGGGGELFF
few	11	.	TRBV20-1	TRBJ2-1	TGCAGTGCTAGATCGAGAAATGAGCAGTTCTTC	CSARSRNEQFF
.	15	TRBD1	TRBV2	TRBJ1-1	TGTGCCAGCAGTGAACGTGACAGGGGTGACACTGAAGCTTTCTTT	CASSERDRGDTEAFF
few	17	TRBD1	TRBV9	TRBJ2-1	TGTGCCAGCAGCCCTCGAGGGACAGGGACCGCGGGCAATGAGCAGTTCTTC	CASSPRGTGTAGNEQFF
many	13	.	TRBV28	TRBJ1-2	TGTGCCAGCAGTTTACCTCAGGGATATGGCTACACCTTC	CASSLPQGYGYTF
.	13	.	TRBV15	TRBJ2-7	TGTGCCACCGCCCGGGACAAATCCTACGAGCAGTACTTC	CATARDKSYEQYF
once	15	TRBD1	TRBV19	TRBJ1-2	TGTGCCAGTAGTAACCAGCCCAGGGGGAGGTATGGCTACACCTTC	CASSNQPRGRYGYTF
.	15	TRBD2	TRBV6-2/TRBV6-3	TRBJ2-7	TGTGCCAGCAGTGGCGGGACTAGCTTTTTCTACGAGCAGTACTTC	CASSGGTSFFYEQYF
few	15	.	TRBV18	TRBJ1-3	TGTGCCAGCTCACCACCACAGGGCTCTGGAAACACCATATATTTT	CASSPPQGSGNTIYF
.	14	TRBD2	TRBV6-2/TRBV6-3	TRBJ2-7	TGTGCCAGCACCAGTAGCGGGAGGGCCTACGAGCAGTACTTC	CASTSSGRAYEQYF
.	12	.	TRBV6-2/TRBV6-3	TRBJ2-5	TGTGCCAGCCGAATAGGGAAAGAGACCCAGTACTTC	CASRIGKETQYF
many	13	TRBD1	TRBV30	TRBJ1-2	TGTGCCTCTTTCGGACAGGCCCACTATGGCTACACCTTC	CASFGQAHYGYTF
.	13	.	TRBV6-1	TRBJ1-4	TGTGCCAGCACTCAGGTGAATAATGAAAAACTGTTTTTT	CASTQVNNEKLFF
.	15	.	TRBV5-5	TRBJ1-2	TGTGCCAGCAGCTTGGACGGAGGTGGAAACTATGGCTACACCTTC	CASSLDGGGNYGYTF
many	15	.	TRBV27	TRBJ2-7	TGTGCCAGCAGCCCGGGACGCACGTTGACCTACGAGCAGTACTTC	CASSPGRTLTYEQYF
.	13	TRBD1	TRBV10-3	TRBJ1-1	TGTGCCATCAGTGAACAGGGGTTGGCTGAAGCTTTCTTT	CAISEQGLAEAFF
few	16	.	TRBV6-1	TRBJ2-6	TGTGCCAGCAGCCCCCCCCGGGGGCGAGGGGCCAACGTCCTGACTTTC	CASSPPRGRGANVLTF
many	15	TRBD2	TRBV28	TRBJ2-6	TGTGCCGCGTTAGCGGGGGCCGCCGGGGCCAACGTCCTGACTTTC	CAALAGAAGANVLTF
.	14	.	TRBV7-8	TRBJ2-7	TGTGCCAGCAGCTTAGTCGGGAGAGCTACAGAGCAGTACTTC	CASSLVGRATEQYF
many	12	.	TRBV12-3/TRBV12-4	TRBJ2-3	TGTGCCAGCAACGAGGGCACAGATACGCAGTATTTT	CASNEGTDTQYF
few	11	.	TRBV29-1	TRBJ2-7	TGCAGCGTTGAACTGGGCTACGAGCAGTACTTC	CSVELGYEQYF
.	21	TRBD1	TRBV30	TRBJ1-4	TGTGCCTGGAGTGTACTAGGGTGGGACAGGGGATTACAAGAGGGTAATGAAAAACTGTTTTTT	CAWSVLGWDRGLQEGNEKLFF
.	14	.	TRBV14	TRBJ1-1	TGTGCCAGCAGCCATGGGGGGCCCTATACTGAAGCTTTCTTT	CASSHGGPYTEAFF
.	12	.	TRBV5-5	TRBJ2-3	TGTGCCAGCAGCCAATCGGGGAATACGCAGTATTTT	CASSQSGNTQYF